A selection of T cell receptor beta chains follows, all from one sample in a study of blood T cell repertoires in COVID-19. Clones were sequenced by immunoSEQ multiplex PCR, and TCRdb holds only the in-frame ones, with some missing. The repertoire includes around 100,000 clones, around 87% of them detected once, and roughly 11% sits in the top ten. The sequenced sample consisted of peripheral blood. The receptors stem from a woman aged 30 to 39 with acute or convalescent COVID-19. Both conserved end residues are part of each CDR3. Each record gives: V gene, CDR3 length, clone size, CDR3 protein. For some rows the clone size is stated as once, few or many, or as a class when expanded; others skip it.

V gene: TRBV11-2; CDR3 length: 17; clone size: NA; CDR3 protein: CASSLAGSGWSNQPQHF
V gene: TRBV11-3; CDR3 length: 14; clone size: NA; CDR3 protein: CASSLGRANYGYTF
V gene: TRBV12-3/TRBV12-4; CDR3 length: 13; clone size: once; CDR3 protein: CASRRDFSYEQYF
V gene: TRBV9; CDR3 length: 16; clone size: NA; CDR3 protein: CASSPAGTGWAYGYTF
V gene: TRBV2; CDR3 length: 14; clone size: NA; CDR3 protein: CASSWTGGDTEAFF
V gene: TRBV5-1; CDR3 length: 14; clone size: NA; CDR3 protein: CASTRTGLSHEQYF
V gene: TRBV30; CDR3 length: 14; clone size: NA; CDR3 protein: CAWGPGSYSSPLHF
V gene: TRBV3-1/TRBV3-2; CDR3 length: 17; clone size: NA; CDR3 protein: CASSRAGGLGHSETQYF
V gene: TRBV7-9; CDR3 length: 14; clone size: once; CDR3 protein: CASSFSGTSNEQFF
V gene: TRBV5-1; CDR3 length: 15; clone size: NA; CDR3 protein: CASSLVGSAGTEAFF
V gene: TRBV5-8; CDR3 length: 17; clone size: NA; CDR3 protein: CASSLNTGTGINSPLHF
V gene: TRBV21-1; CDR3 length: 14; clone size: few; CDR3 protein: CASSHCLRDSPLHF
V gene: TRBV20-1; CDR3 length: 18; clone size: NA; CDR3 protein: CSASTTPAGDLSNQPQHF
V gene: TRBV7-9; CDR3 length: 16; clone size: NA; CDR3 protein: CASSLGRVGLTGELFF
V gene: TRBV7-9; CDR3 length: 13; clone size: NA; CDR3 protein: CASSPAGLDEQYF
V gene: TRBV19; CDR3 length: 14; clone size: NA; CDR3 protein: CASSLWDRDNEQFF
V gene: TRBV7-2; CDR3 length: 15; clone size: NA; CDR3 protein: CASSLTVSSYNEQFF
V gene: TRBV9; CDR3 length: 13; clone size: NA; CDR3 protein: CASSVDSNYGYTF
V gene: TRBV5-1; CDR3 length: 15; clone size: NA; CDR3 protein: CASSFLAGGTDTQYF
V gene: TRBV7-9; CDR3 length: 15; clone size: NA; CDR3 protein: CASSSREGVLNIQYF
V gene: TRBV10-1; CDR3 length: 13; clone size: NA; CDR3 protein: CASSENRVDTQYF
V gene: TRBV5-1; CDR3 length: 15; clone size: NA; CDR3 protein: CASSPTGRTNEKLFF
V gene: TRBV6-5; CDR3 length: 14; clone size: NA; CDR3 protein: CASSWGQLNTEAFF
V gene: TRBV5-6; CDR3 length: 16; clone size: few; CDR3 protein: CASSSASGLSPYEQYF
V gene: TRBV12-3/TRBV12-4; CDR3 length: 13; clone size: NA; CDR3 protein: CASSSTGGTEAFF
V gene: TRBV6-5; CDR3 length: 14; clone size: NA; CDR3 protein: CASSRLTGNQPQHF
V gene: TRBV6-5; CDR3 length: 14; clone size: NA; CDR3 protein: CASRGGFSGNTIYF
V gene: TRBV9; CDR3 length: 15; clone size: NA; CDR3 protein: CASSVGRGLENIQYF
V gene: TRBV5-1; CDR3 length: 13; clone size: NA; CDR3 protein: CASSPSSSGVPYF
V gene: TRBV5-1; CDR3 length: 14; clone size: NA; CDR3 protein: CASSLDRSHNEQFF
V gene: TRBV3-1/TRBV3-2; CDR3 length: 15; clone size: NA; CDR3 protein: CASIPHRRDSYEQYF
V gene: TRBV15; CDR3 length: 14; clone size: few; CDR3 protein: CATSRRGSQETQYF
V gene: TRBV5-6; CDR3 length: 15; clone size: NA; CDR3 protein: CASSSRDRGMLEQFF
V gene: TRBV29-1; CDR3 length: 13; clone size: NA; CDR3 protein: CSVGSGEDQPQHF
V gene: TRBV3-1/TRBV3-2; CDR3 length: 16; clone size: NA; CDR3 protein: CASSLAGGSSYNEQFF
V gene: TRBV5-1; CDR3 length: 15; clone size: few; CDR3 protein: CASRTGDPLAREQYF
V gene: TRBV7-9; CDR3 length: 16; clone size: NA; CDR3 protein: CASSRPGQGAIYEQYF
V gene: TRBV7-3; CDR3 length: 15; clone size: NA; CDR3 protein: CASSLTGDRHTEAFF
V gene: TRBV5-6; CDR3 length: 12; clone size: NA; CDR3 protein: CASSFRLSEKFF
V gene: TRBV5-1; CDR3 length: 16; clone size: NA; CDR3 protein: CASLRDREQLHLGAFF
V gene: TRBV4-2; CDR3 length: 14; clone size: few; CDR3 protein: CASSRQLDNEKLFF
V gene: TRBV2; CDR3 length: 12; clone size: NA; CDR3 protein: CASRYITDTQYF
V gene: TRBV21-1; CDR3 length: 12; clone size: NA; CDR3 protein: CASSKPGDEQYF
V gene: TRBV7-2; CDR3 length: 14; clone size: NA; CDR3 protein: CASRPQGGKYGYTF
V gene: TRBV7-9; CDR3 length: 12; clone size: NA; CDR3 protein: CASSLVVETQYF
V gene: TRBV5-3; CDR3 length: 15; clone size: NA; CDR3 protein: CARSLAGSWGYTQYF
V gene: TRBV7-3; CDR3 length: 14; clone size: NA; CDR3 protein: CASSPQLGGAEAFF
V gene: TRBV15; CDR3 length: 15; clone size: NA; CDR3 protein: CATSRDSYEGRTQYF
V gene: TRBV2; CDR3 length: 11; clone size: NA; CDR3 protein: CASSETGKLFF
V gene: TRBV5-1; CDR3 length: 14; clone size: NA; CDR3 protein: CASSPGQGTNTIYF
V gene: TRBV6-5; CDR3 length: 15; clone size: NA; CDR3 protein: CASSLLGGGDQPQHF
V gene: TRBV28; CDR3 length: 14; clone size: NA; CDR3 protein: CASSLDVSAVDAFF
V gene: TRBV27; CDR3 length: 14; clone size: once; CDR3 protein: CASSGGTGGQPQHF
V gene: TRBV28; CDR3 length: 16; clone size: NA; CDR3 protein: CASSPRYDGVGDEQFF
V gene: TRBV9; CDR3 length: 16; clone size: NA; CDR3 protein: CASSVGPDRGDSPLHF
V gene: TRBV4-2; CDR3 length: 15; clone size: NA; CDR3 protein: CASSQDPRVNTEAFF
V gene: TRBV7-9; CDR3 length: 15; clone size: few; CDR3 protein: CASSFVRETNEKLFF
V gene: TRBV5-1; CDR3 length: 17; clone size: few; CDR3 protein: CASSPRGAAATNEKLFF